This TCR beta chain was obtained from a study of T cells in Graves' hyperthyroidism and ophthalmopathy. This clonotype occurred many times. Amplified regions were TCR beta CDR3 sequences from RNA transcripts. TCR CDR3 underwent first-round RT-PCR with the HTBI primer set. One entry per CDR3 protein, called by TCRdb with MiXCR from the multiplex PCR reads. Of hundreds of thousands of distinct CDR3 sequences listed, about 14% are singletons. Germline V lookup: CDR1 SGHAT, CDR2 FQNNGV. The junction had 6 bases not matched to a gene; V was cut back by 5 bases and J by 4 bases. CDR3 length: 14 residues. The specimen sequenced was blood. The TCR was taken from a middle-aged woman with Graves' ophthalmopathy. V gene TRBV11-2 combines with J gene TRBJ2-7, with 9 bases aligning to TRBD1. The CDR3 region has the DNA TGTGCCAGCAGCCGACAGGGGGTCTGGTACGAGCAGTACTTC. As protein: CASSRQGVWYEQYF.